This T cell receptor beta chain appears in the sequencing data of a study of blood T cells in healthy people across ages. Findings and limits, study-wide: There was no known CMV status for donors, so expanded clonotype changes were possibly confounded.

The germline gives CDR1 SGHRS, CDR2 YFSETQ. The CDR3 extends over 13 amino acids. The authors ran a second PCR of about 7 to 11 cycles using a sample-barcoded 5' primer and a J-beta primer mix. Each CDR3 protein gets one entry after TCRdb re-called the 5' RACE reads with MiXCR. The sample has 1.5 million to 2 million distinct CDR3 sequences; roughly 30% are singletons. This clonotype was seen ten or more times. Its antigen is currently unknown. A read error may produce the germline difference seen at one junction end. Sequenced input: blood. The chain combines TRBV5-1 with TRBJ1-1; D remains unclear. The TCR was taken from a woman aged 25 to 45 in good health. CDR3 sequence reads: CASSLSRGTEAFF. The DNA for the CDR3 is TGTGCCAGCAGCTTATCTCGGGGTACTGAAGCTTTCTTT.